What follows are 9 T cell receptor beta chains derived from one specimen sequenced in a study of control samples from healthy donors and cancer patients (dated by TCRdb to 2018 to 2020). Library preparation was by the immunoSEQ multiplex PCR assay. In TCRdb, the immuneACCESS table is reduced to in-frame sequences with V and J assigned. These tables do not hold every clone; where another copy was compared, an unresolved V gene accounts for under half, and the others remain unexplained. Counted in this sample were some 150,000 clones; approximately 96% of them appeared once. The ten largest make up under 1.2% of the sample. Sequenced sample: blood. Receptor source: a woman in her 30s in good health.

The CDR3 reads CASSRTGTLRADTQYF. The CDR3 DNA is TGTGCCAGCAGTCGCACCGGGACCCTGAGGGCAGATACGCAGTATTTT. This chain joins TRBV27 and TRBJ2-3; tentatively, D is TRBD1 or TRBD2 (5 bases each). V dropped 5 bases and J dropped 4 bases, with 19 bases sitting between them. The CDR3 has 16 residues. Germline V CDR1 and CDR2: MNHEY, SMNVEV (reference sequence).

This rearrangement joins TRBV6-5 to TRBJ2-7; D possibly uses TRBD1 or TRBD2 (7 bases each). CDR1 and CDR2 from the germline V gene are MNHEY and SVGAGI. This CDR3 contains 15 residues. V lost 5 bases to trimming and J lost 1 base, with 15 bases between them. The CDR3 nucleotides are TGTGCCAGCAGTAAGACAGGGACTATTTCCTACGAGCAGTACTTC. Residues: CASSKTGTISYEQYF.

This rearrangement joins TRBV5-1 to TRBJ2-3; TRBD2 might be the D (6 bases). The CDR3 consists of 14 residues. Looked up from germline, CDR1 is SGHRS and CDR2 is YFSETQ. Trimming removed 7 bases from V and 1 base from J, with 13 bases in between. CDR3 coding DNA: TGCGCCAGCGCCCGGGAGATCGGCACAGATACGCAGTATTTT. Translating it yields CASAREIGTDTQYF.

The chain recombines TRBV7-2 with TRBJ1-6; no clear D. CDR3 length: 14 amino acids. Germline CDR1 reads SGHTA; CDR2 reads FQGNSA. Trimming took off 1 base at V and 9 bases at J, with 10 bases between the two ends. For the CDR3, the DNA is TGTGCCAGCAGCTTAGAGGGCTCCCTTTCACCCCTCCACTTT. This translates into CASSLEGSLSPLHF. Drawing the rest from reference TRBV7-2 and TRBJ1-6, the complete variable domain is GAGVSQSPSNKVTEKGKDVELRCDPISGHTALYWYRQSLGQGLEFLIYFQGNSAPDKSGLPSDRFSAERTGGSVSTLTIQRTQQEDSAVYLCASSLEGSLSPLHFGNGTRLTVT.

This sequence joins TRBV27 and TRBJ2-5; D possibly uses TRBD1 or TRBD2 (5 bases each). The V gene lost 0 bases and the J gene lost 5 bases, with 10 bases spanning the gap. Germline V lookup: CDR1 MNHEY, CDR2 SMNVEV (reference sequence). The CDR3 is 14 amino acids. CDR3 DNA sequence: TGTGCCAGCAGTTTATCGGGGGACGGGGAGACCCAGTACTTC. Its protein is CASSLSGDGETQYF.

This chain joins TRBV28 and TRBJ2-1, with 8 bases fitting TRBD2. V was pared by 2 bases and J by 7 bases, with 7 bases of the junction left unmatched. The CDR3 has 15 amino acids. Germline V gene data show CDR1 as MDHEN and CDR2 as SYDVKM. The CDR3 sequence is CASSLRASGLNEQFF. The CDR3 coding sequence is TGTGCCAGCAGTTTACGGGCTAGCGGGTTAAATGAGCAGTTCTTC.

J is TRBJ1-5 and V is TRBV19; unclear D gene. The CDR3 contains 14 residues. The V gene's germline CDR1 is LNHDA and CDR2 SQIVND (reference sequence). V was shortened by 7 bases and J by 1 base, with 11 bases between the two germline ends. The CDR3 DNA reads as TGTGCCAGTACCCTACAAGGGAGCAATCAGCCCCAGCATTTT. It translates to CASTLQGSNQPQHF.

This chain links TRBV13 with TRBJ1-6; 7 bases are a match to TRBD1. The germline CDR1 and CDR2 sequences are PRHDT and FYEKMQ (reference sequence). The V and J ends lost 1 base and 7 bases, in that order; junction bases with no gene match: 1. The CDR3 is 14 residues long. CDR3 bases: TGTGCCAGCAGCTTAGCACAGGGGAATTCACCCCTCCACTTT. It yields the protein CASSLAQGNSPLHF.

This clone was detected once. The chain combines TRBV5-5 with TRBJ1-1; D gene unclear. This CDR3 is built from 13 residues. Germline lookup yields CDR1 SGHKS and CDR2 YYEKEE (reference sequence). Trimming shortened V by 4 bases and J by 5 bases, and 12 bases separated the two germline ends. CDR3 amino acids: CASSNGPATEAFF. CDR3 nucleotide sequence: TGTGCCAGCAGCAATGGACCGGCTACTGAAGCTTTCTTT.